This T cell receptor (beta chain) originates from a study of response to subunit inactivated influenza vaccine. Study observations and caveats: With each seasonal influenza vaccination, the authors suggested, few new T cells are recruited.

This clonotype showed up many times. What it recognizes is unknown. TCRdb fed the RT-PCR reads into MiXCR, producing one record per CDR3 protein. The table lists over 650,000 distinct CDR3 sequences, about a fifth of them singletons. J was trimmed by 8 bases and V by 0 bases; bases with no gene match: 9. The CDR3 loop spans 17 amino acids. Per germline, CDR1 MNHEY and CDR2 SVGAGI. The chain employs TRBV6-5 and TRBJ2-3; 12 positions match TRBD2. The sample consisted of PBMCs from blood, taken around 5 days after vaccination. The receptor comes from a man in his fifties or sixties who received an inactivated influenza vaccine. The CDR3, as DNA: TGTGCCAGCAGTTACTCGACTAGCGGGAGCTTGTCGCCTACGCAGTATTTT. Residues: CASSYSTSGSLSPTQYF.